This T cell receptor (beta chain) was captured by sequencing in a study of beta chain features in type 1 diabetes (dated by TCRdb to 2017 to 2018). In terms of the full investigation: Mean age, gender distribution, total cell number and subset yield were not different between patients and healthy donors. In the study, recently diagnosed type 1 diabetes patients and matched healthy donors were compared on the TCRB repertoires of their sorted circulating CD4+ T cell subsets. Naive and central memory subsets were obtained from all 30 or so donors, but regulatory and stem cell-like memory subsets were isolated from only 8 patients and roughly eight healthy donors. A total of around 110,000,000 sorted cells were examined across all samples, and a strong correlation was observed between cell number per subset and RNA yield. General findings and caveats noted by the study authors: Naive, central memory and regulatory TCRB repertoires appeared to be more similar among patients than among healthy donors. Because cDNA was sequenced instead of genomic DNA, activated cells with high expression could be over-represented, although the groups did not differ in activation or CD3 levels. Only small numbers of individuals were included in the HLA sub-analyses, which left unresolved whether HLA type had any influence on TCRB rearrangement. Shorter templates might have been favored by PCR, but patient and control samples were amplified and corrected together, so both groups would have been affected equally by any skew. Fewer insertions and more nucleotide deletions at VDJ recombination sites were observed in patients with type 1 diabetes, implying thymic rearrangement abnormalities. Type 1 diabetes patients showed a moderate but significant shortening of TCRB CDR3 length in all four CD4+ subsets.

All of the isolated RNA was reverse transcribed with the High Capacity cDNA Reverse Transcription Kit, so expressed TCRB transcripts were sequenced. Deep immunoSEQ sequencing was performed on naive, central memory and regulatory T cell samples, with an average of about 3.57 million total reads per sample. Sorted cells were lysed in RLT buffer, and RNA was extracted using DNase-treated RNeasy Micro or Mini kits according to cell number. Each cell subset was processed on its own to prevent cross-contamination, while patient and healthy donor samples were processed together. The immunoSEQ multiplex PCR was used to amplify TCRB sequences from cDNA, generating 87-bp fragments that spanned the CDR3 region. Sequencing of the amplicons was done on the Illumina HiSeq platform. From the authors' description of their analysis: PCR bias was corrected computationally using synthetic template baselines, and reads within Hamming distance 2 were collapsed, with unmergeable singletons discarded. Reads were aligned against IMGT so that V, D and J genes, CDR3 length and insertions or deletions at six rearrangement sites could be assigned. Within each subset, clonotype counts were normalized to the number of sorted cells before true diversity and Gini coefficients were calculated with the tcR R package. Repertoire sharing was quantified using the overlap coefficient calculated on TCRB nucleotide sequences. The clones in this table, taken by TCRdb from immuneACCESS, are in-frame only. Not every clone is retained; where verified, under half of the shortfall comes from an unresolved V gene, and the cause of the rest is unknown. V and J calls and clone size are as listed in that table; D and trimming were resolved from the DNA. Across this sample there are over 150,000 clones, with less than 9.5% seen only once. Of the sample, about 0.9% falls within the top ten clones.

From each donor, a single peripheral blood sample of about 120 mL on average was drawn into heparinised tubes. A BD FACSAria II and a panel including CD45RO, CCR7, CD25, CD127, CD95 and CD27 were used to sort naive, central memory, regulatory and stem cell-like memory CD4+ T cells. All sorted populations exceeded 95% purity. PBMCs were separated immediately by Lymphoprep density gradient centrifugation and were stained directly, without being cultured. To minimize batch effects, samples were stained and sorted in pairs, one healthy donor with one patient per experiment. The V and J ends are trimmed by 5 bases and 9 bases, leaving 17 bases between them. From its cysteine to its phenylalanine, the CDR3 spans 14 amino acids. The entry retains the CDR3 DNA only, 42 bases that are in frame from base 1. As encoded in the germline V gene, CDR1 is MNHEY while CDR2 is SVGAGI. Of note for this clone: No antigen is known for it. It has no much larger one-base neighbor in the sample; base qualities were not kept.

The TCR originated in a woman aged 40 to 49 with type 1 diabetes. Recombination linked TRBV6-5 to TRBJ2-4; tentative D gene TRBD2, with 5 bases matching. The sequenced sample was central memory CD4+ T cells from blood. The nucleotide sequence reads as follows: TGTGCCAGCAGTGCGGTCGAGGGATCAACCATTCAGTACTTC. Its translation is CASSAVEGSTIQYF.